The T cell receptor beta chain described here comes from a study of T-cell memory formation after mild COVID-19 (dated by TCRdb to the early 2020s). Looking at the study overall: TCR sequence clusters from the two donors were largely donor specific. In two donors, T-cell clones that expanded and contracted after mild COVID-19 were followed by sequencing TCRalpha and TCRbeta repertoires longitudinally. The cohort was made up of two young adult volunteers, one female and one male, who were previously healthy. What the work shows at the level of the full study, not this receptor alone: Some responding clones were found in pre-infection memory, which suggests that pre-existing cross-reactive memory T cells took part in the SARS-CoV-2 response. The second-wave clones that peaked on day 37 were not confirmed to be SARS-CoV-2 specific. Only two mild cases were covered by the study, and larger cohorts that include severe cases with pre-infection samples were considered necessary. Contracting CD4+ clones were located mainly in the CM and EM memory subsets, whereas CD8+ clones were found to be enriched in EMRA. Clones that contracted from day 15 to 85 showed balanced CD4/CD8 phenotypes, whereas a second wave of clones that expanded from day 15 to 37 leaned towards CD4+.

This clonotype showed up just a few times. It has no known antigen specificity. The input lacks base qualities; no much larger clone sits a single base away. Sequencing took place on an Illumina NovaSeq 6000. Using 5'RACE with constant-segment primers, TCRalpha and TCRbeta cDNA libraries were constructed, with sample barcodes and unique molecular identifiers added in the process. RNA was extracted from every sample with Trizol reagent. Library amplification was performed in two PCR steps, and a second sample barcode and Illumina TruSeq adapters were introduced in the second step. Libraries were sequenced on an Illumina NovaSeq with 2 x 150 bp paired-end reads. The source study handled its data this way. Demultiplexing of reads and collapsing into UMI-guided consensus sequences were performed with migec v1.2.7. Using mixcr v2.1.11, UMI consensuses were aligned to TRA and TRB V and J templates and then assembled into clonotypes. Expanded or contracted clonotypes were those called significant by both edgeR and NoisET, with noise models trained on biological replicates. edgeR calls used a false discovery rate-adjusted p below 0.01 and a log2 fold-change threshold of 1. PCA with hierarchical clustering of max-normalized trajectories of the 1000 most abundant clonotypes was used as exploratory dynamics analysis. Each responding clone was given a CD4 or CD8 phenotype based on the CD4+ and CD8+ repertoires, which had been sequenced separately. Starting from the raw public reads, TCRdb applied fastp trimming at Q25, assembled clones with MiXCR and retained in-frame beta chains. For every CDR3 protein sequence, its rows merge into one entry that carries the most common genes and DNA. The V and J calls follow TCRdb's processing rather than the paper's. Present in this sample are some 600,000 distinct CDR3 sequences, approximately 15% of which were seen just once. Roughly 8.2% of the sample rests with the top ten.

Ficoll-Paque density gradient centrifugation was used to isolate PBMCs. The receptor was derived from an adult woman who had mild COVID-19 (a few samples of this study predate the infection). The sample titles of this study are shuffled in the database, so cell type and time point are left out; the donor was told from shared clones. The sequenced material came from PBMCs or a T cell subset sorted from them (not recorded which).

The bases read TGTGCCAGCAGCTTAGGGCCCATCGGGGAGAACTATGGCTACACCTTC. Its translation is CASSLGPIGENYGYTF. The rearrangement combines TRBV7-9 with TRBJ1-2; the D gene lacks a confident call. The cysteine opens and the phenylalanine closes a CDR3 of 16 amino acids. Of all the DNA, just the CDR3 is kept, 48 bases in frame from base 1. Looking up the germline V gene (reference sequence) yields CDR1 SEHNR and CDR2 FQNEAQ. The junction carries 14 bases between V and J, which are trimmed by 1 base and 2 bases respectively.